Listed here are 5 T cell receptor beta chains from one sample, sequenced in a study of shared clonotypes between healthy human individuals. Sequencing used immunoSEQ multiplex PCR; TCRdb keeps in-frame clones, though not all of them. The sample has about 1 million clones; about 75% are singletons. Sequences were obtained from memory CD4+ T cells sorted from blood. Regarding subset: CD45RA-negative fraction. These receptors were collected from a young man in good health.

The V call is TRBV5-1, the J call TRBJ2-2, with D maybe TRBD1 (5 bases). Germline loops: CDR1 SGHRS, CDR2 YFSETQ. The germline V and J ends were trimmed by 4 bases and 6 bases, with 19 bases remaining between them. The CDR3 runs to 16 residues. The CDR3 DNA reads TGCGCCAGCAGCCGATCTTTCGTCAGGGCTGCCGGGGAGCTGTTTTTT. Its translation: CASSRSFVRAAGELFF.

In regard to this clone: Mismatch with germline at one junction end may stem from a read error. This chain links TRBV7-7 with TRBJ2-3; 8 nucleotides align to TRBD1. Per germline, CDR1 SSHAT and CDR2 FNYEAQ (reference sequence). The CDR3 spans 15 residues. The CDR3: CASSPGTGTSDTQYF. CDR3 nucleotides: TGTGCTAGCAGCCCCGGGACAGGAACCTCAGATACGCAGTATTTT.

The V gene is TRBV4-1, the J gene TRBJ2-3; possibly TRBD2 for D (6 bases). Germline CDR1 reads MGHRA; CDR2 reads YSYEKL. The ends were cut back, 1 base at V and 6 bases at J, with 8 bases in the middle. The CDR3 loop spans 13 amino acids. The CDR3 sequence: CASSQAGVDTQYF. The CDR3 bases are TGCGCCAGCAGCCAAGCGGGGGTGGATACGCAGTATTTT.

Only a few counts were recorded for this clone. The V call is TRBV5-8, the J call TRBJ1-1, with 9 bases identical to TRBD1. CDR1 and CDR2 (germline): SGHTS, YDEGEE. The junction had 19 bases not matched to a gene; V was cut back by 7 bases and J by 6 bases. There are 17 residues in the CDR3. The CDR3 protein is CASGDRVVSVSRAEAFF. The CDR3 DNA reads TGTGCCAGCGGGGACAGGGTGGTGAGCGTCTCTAGAGCTGAAGCTTTCTTT.

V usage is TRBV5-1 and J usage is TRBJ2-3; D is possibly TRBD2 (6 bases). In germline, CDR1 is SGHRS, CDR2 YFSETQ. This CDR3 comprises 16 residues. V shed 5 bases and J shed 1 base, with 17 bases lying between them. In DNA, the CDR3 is TGCGCCAGCAGACGACTGGGCGGGGTGGGCACAGATACGCAGTATTTT. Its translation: CASRRLGGVGTDTQYF.